Each of the 7 T cell receptor beta chains below was sequenced from the same sample in a study of cytomegalovirus exposure and HLA in healthy donors. Only in-frame clones appear in the TCRdb table, and some are missing; sequencing was by immunoSEQ multiplex PCR. Among 250,000 to 350,000 clones, 75% to 90% were seen once, and the ten largest hold 1.2%. The sample consisted of PBMCs. These receptors were taken from a woman aged 25 to 39 in good health and CMV-seropositive.

The gene calls are TRBV4-3 and TRBJ2-7; no firm D call. In germline, CDR1 is LGHNA, CDR2 YSLEER. The CDR3 runs to 16 residues. The V gene lost 1 base and the J gene lost 0 bases, with 13 bases spanning the gap. CDR3 amino acids: CASSQVAAQLSYEQYF. CDR3 coding DNA: TGCGCCAGCAGCCAAGTAGCCGCGCAGCTCTCCTACGAGCAGTACTTC.

Written as DNA, the CDR3 is TGCGCCAGCAGCCCGGGACTAGCGGGATCCTACGAGCAGTACTTC. This codes for CASSPGLAGSYEQYF. The chain links TRBV5-1 to TRBJ2-7; TRBD2 matches 13 bases. Unmatched junction bases numbered 2, after V lost 4 bases and J lost 1 base. From germline, CDR1 is SGHRS and CDR2 YFSETQ. The CDR3 loop spans 15 amino acids.

The chain links TRBV19 to TRBJ1-2; 10 bases map to TRBD1. The CDR3 runs 15 residues. Germline trimming cut 0 bases from V and 8 bases from J; bases unmatched to any gene: 6. Germline CDR1 reads LNHDA; CDR2 reads SQIVND (reference sequence). The CDR3 protein is CASSIDRTGGKGYTF. In DNA form, the CDR3 reads TGTGCCAGTAGTATAGATCGGACAGGGGGAAAAGGCTACACCTTC.

The rearrangement links TRBV15 to TRBJ2-1; 7 bases fit TRBD2. CDR1 and CDR2 (germline): LNHNV, YYDKDF (reference sequence). V gave up 6 bases and J gave up 4 bases; unmatched junction bases: 12. The CDR3 loop spans 16 amino acids. CDR3 in DNA: TGTGCCACCAGTACCGTAGGAGCGGGGACTTACAATGAGCAGTTCTTC. Amino acids: CATSTVGAGTYNEQFF.

The chain employs TRBV5-4 and TRBJ2-3; 13 bases fit TRBD2. The CDR3 spans 18 residues. Germline trimming cut 0 bases from V and 9 bases from J; bases unmatched to any gene: 13. The germline V gene has CDR1 SGHNT and CDR2 YYREEE (reference sequence). The chain's CDR3 is CASSLGLAGGLEQTTQYF. CDR3 DNA: TGTGCCAGCAGCTTGGGACTAGCGGGGGGCCTCGAGCAAACAACGCAGTATTTT.

V gene TRBV5-1 combines with J gene TRBJ2-2, with 9 bases lining up with TRBD1. Unmatched junction bases numbered 8, after V lost 1 base and J lost 7 bases. Germline V lookup: CDR1 SGHRS, CDR2 YFSETQ. The CDR3 is 16 amino acids. CDR3 sequence: CASSLLGQGSGGELFF. The CDR3 DNA is TGCGCCAGCAGCTTGTTAGGACAGGGGTCTGGCGGGGAGCTGTTTTTT.

The chain combines TRBV5-4 with TRBJ2-6; no clear D gene. Germline V gives CDR1 SGHNT, CDR2 YYREEE (reference sequence). With 0 bases removed from V and 3 bases from J, the gap between germline ends came to 13 bases. The CDR3 has 17 residues. The CDR3: CASSLGDRYGGANVLTF. DNA of the CDR3: TGTGCCAGCAGCTTGGGTGACCGATACGGTGGGGCCAACGTCCTGACTTTC.